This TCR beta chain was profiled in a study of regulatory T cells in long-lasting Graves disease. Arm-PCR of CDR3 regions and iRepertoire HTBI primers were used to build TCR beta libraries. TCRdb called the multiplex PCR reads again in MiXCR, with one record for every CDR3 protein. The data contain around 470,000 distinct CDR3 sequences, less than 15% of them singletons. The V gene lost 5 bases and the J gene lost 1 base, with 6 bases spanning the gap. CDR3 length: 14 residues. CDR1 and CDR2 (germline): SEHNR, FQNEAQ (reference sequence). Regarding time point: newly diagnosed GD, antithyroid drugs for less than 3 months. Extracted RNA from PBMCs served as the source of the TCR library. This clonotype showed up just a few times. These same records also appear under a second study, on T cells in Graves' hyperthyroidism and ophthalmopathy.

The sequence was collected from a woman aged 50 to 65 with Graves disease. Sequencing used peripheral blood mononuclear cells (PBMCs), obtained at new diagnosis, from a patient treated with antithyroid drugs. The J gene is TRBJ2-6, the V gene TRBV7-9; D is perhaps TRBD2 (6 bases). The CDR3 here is CASSRESGANVLTF. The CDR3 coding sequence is TGTGCCAGCAGCCGGGAGTCTGGGGCCAACGTCCTGACTTTC.